The 9 T cell receptor beta chains reported below all come from one sample, sequenced in a study of identifying expanded T cells in peripheral blood. Measured with immunoSEQ multiplex PCR; TCRdb has only the in-frame clones, and not every one. The sample yields approximately 100,000 clones, 88% seen once. Sequencing was done on a sample of blood. Source of these receptors: a person aged 18 to 75 in good health.

The chain carries TRBV27 and TRBJ1-5; D is perhaps TRBD1 (6 bases). The CDR3 extends over 14 amino acids. The germline V gene has CDR1 MNHEY and CDR2 SMNVEV (reference sequence). Trimming took 5 bases from V and 5 from J, leaving 13 bases between them. The CDR3 DNA follows: TGTGCCAGCAGTCCAGGACAGAGAGATCAGCCCCAGCATTTT. Its protein is CASSPGQRDQPQHF.

This clone was observed once. The V and J genes are TRBV6-1 and TRBJ1-4; possibly TRBD1 for D (5 bases). V was shortened by 9 bases and J by 8 bases, with 16 bases between the two germline ends. The germline CDR1 and CDR2 sequences are MNHNS and SASEGT. The CDR3 has 13 residues. In DNA form, the CDR3 reads TGTGCCAGTGGACACCTCGAGGGCGAAAAACTGTTTTTT. It specifies CASGHLEGEKLFF.

The rearrangement links TRBV6-6 to TRBJ1-2, with 9 bases that match TRBD1. The CDR3 loop spans 15 amino acids. Trimming at V came to 7 bases and at J to 4 bases, leaving 10 bases not matched to a gene. Per germline, CDR1 MNHNY and CDR2 SVGAGI (reference sequence). The CDR3 loop reads CASTLTGGHPYGYTF. The DNA for the CDR3 is TGTGCCAGCACCCTTACAGGGGGCCACCCCTATGGCTACACCTTC.

This rearrangement joins TRBV11-2 to TRBJ2-7; D unclear. The germline CDR1 and CDR2 sequences are SGHAT and FQNNGV. The CDR3 has 13 amino acids. V shed 0 bases and J shed 2 bases, with 5 bases lying between them. CDR3 sequence: CASSLDLTYEQYF. In DNA, the CDR3 is TGTGCCAGCAGCTTAGACCTGACCTACGAGCAGTACTTC. Combining the CDR3 with reference TRBV11-2 and TRBJ2-7 gives the whole variable domain EAGVAQSPRYKIIEKRQSVAFWCNPISGHATLYWYQQILGQGPKLLIQFQNNGVVDDSQLPKDRFSAERLKGVDSTLKIQPAKLEDSAVYLCASSLDLTYEQYFGPGTRLTVT.

This chain joins TRBV9 and TRBJ2-1; D is undetermined. The CDR3 is made up of 12 amino acids. The V gene lost 5 bases and the J gene lost 10 bases, with 13 bases spanning the gap. CDR1 and CDR2 from the germline V gene are SGDLS and YYNGEE. In DNA, the CDR3 is TGTGCCAGCAGGGAACCGGCCGCCGAGCAGTTCTTC. Its protein is CASREPAAEQFF. The full variable domain, in which reference TRBV9 and TRBJ2-1 provide the parts outside the CDR3, is DSGVTQTPKHLITATGQRVTLRCSPRSGDLSVYWYQQSLDQGLQFLIQYYNGEERAKGNILERFSAQQFPDLHSELNLSSLELGDSALYFCASREPAAEQFFGPGTRLTVL.

The chain couples TRBV5-1 to TRBJ1-4, with D hard to call. Trimming left V 2 bases short and J 6 bases short, with 11 bases between. This CDR3 region has 14 residues. Per the germline V gene, CDR1 is SGHRS and CDR2 is YFSETQ. The CDR3 protein is CASSFRGQDEKLFF. The CDR3 region has the DNA TGCGCCAGCAGCTTCCGGGGTCAAGATGAAAAACTGTTTTTT. Filled out from reference TRBV5-1 and TRBJ1-4, the complete variable domain reads KAGVTQTPRYLIKTRGQQVTLSCSPISGHRSVSWYQQTPGQGLQFLFEYFSETQRNKGNFPGRFSGRQFSNSRSEMNVSTLELGDSALYLCASSFRGQDEKLFFGSGTQLSVL.

This clone was seen a single time. Here the CDR3 DNA reads TGTGCCATCTCCGACCCCCGGTCTGGCGGAATATACGAGCAGTACTTC. Protein sequence: CAISDPRSGGIYEQYF. The V and J genes are TRBV10-3 and TRBJ2-7, with D unclear. V lost 8 bases, J lost 4 bases, and 24 bases lay in between. The CDR3 has 16 amino acids. The germline V gene has CDR1 ENHRY and CDR2 SYGVKD.

This rearrangement joins TRBV7-8 to TRBJ2-3; D is perhaps TRBD2 (7 bases). CDR3 size: 14 residues. Germline V gene data show CDR1 as SGHVS and CDR2 as FQNEAQ. The V gene lost 1 base and the J gene lost 9 bases, with 14 bases spanning the gap. CDR3 sequence reads: CASSLGPGGWTQYF. Here the CDR3 DNA reads TGTGCCAGCAGCTTAGGTCCGGGGGGCTGGACGCAGTATTTT.

The rearrangement joins TRBV27 to TRBJ2-3, with TRBD2 as a possible D gene (5 bases). V shed 3 bases and J shed 6 bases, with 16 bases lying between them. The CDR3 length is 15 residues. Germline-derived CDR1 and CDR2 are MNHEY and SMNVEV (reference sequence). The CDR3 sequence is CASSFQGQRGDTQYF. The CDR3 coding sequence is TGTGCCAGCAGTTTTCAAGGCCAGCGCGGGGATACGCAGTATTTT.